The 31 T cell receptor beta chains reported below all come from one sample, sequenced in a study of human T cells and chemical hapten exposure. A single record per CDR3 protein comes from TCRdb applying MiXCR to the RACE reads. Among approximately 370,000 distinct CDR3 sequences, around 5% were seen once, and the ten largest hold over 6.5%. Time point defined: pre-sensitization, week 0. Sample treatment: therapeutic diphenylcyclopropenone sensitization with weekly scalp DPC. The sample consisted of whole blood, taken in connection with sensitization to the hapten diphenylcyclopropenone (DPC). The receptors originated from a woman under 30 with alopecia areata. Some clones in this sample may be carry-over from other donors' samples.

V is TRBV3-1 and J is TRBJ2-1; D may be TRBD2 (5 bases). The CDR3 has 15 residues. The germline V gene has CDR1 LGHDT and CDR2 YNNKEL (reference sequence). V was clipped by 1 base and J by 2 bases, with 9 bases between them. The CDR3 loop reads CASSQVASPYNEQFF. Written as DNA, the CDR3 is TGTGCCAGCAGCCAAGTCGCTAGCCCCTACAATGAGCAGTTCTTC.

The chain is built from TRBV24-1 and TRBJ2-1, with TRBD2 matching over 10 bases. The germline V gene encodes CDR1 KGHDR and CDR2 SFDVKD. Unmatched junction bases numbered 4, after V lost 5 bases and J lost 4 bases. The CDR3 is made up of 15 amino acids. CDR3 amino acids: CATSVRTSGYNEQFF. CDR3 in DNA: TGTGCCACCAGTGTTAGGACTAGCGGATACAATGAGCAGTTCTTC.

This clonotype was seen many times. The chain is built from TRBV27 and TRBJ2-1; D tentatively reads TRBD1 or TRBD2 (5 bases each). The CDR3 loop spans 14 amino acids. V was pared by 3 bases and J by 5 bases, with 11 bases between. Germline values: CDR1 MNHEY, CDR2 SMNVEV (reference sequence). The DNA of the CDR3 is TGTGCCAGCAGTTTCCGGGACGGAGACAATGAGCAGTTCTTC. Its protein product is CASSFRDGDNEQFF.

Only a few counts were recorded for this clonotype. A much larger clone sits a single nucleotide away, making a read error possible. The chain has TRBV20-1 and TRBJ2-7, with a weak D call TRBD1 (6 bases). Germline V CDR1 and CDR2: DFQATT, SNEGSKA (reference sequence). V gave up 0 bases and J gave up 7 bases, with 19 bases separating them. The CDR3 has 15 amino acids. As DNA, the CDR3 is TGCAGTGCTAGAGACGAGACAGGTGAAAGTGAGGAGCAGTACTTC. As protein: CSARDETGESEEQYF.

This chain links TRBV9 with TRBJ1-6, with no clear D. V gave up 3 bases and J gave up 6 bases, with 7 bases separating them. The CDR3 is made up of 13 amino acids. The germline gives CDR1 SGDLS, CDR2 YYNGEE. The CDR3 nucleotides read TGTGCCAGCAGCGCCAACAGTAATTCACCCCTCCACTTT. Its translation is CASSANSNSPLHF.

This clonotype was picked up a small number of times. The chain couples TRBV20-1 to TRBJ2-7; 9 positions agree with TRBD1. This CDR3 comprises 14 residues. CDR1 and CDR2 (germline): DFQATT, SNEGSKA (reference sequence). The V gene end was trimmed by 0 bases and the J gene end by 7 bases; junction bases not matched to a gene: 7. CDR3 amino acids: CSARDAQGAGEQYF. The CDR3 DNA reads as TGCAGTGCTAGAGACGCACAGGGGGCTGGGGAGCAGTACTTC.

This clonotype has more than one count but fewer than ten. CDR3: CASSLFTNQPQHF. The CDR3 DNA reads TGTGCCAGCAGCTTGTTCACTAATCAGCCCCAGCATTTT. The chain combines TRBV5-6 with TRBJ1-5; D is ambiguous. CDR3 size: 13 residues. With 1 base removed from V and 4 bases from J, the gap between germline ends came to 6 bases. Looked up from germline, CDR1 is SGHDT and CDR2 is YYEEEE.

This clonotype was counted many times. The rearrangement links TRBV4-3 to TRBJ2-6, with 7 nucleotides matching TRBD1. Germline V gene data show CDR1 as LGHNA and CDR2 as YSLEER. The V gene end was trimmed by 0 bases and the J gene end by 4 bases; junction bases not matched to a gene: 6. The CDR3 is 17 amino acids. The CDR3 region is CASSQESQGSGANVLTF. DNA for the CDR3: TGCGCCAGCAGCCAAGAGTCACAGGGGAGCGGGGCCAACGTCCTGACTTTC.

This clonotype was recorded only once. This may stem from a read error, because a much larger clone lies one nucleotide away. The CDR3, as DNA: TGTGCCAGCAGCCAAAAAGCGGGGGTGGAGACCCAGTACTTC. This encodes CASSQKAGVETQYF. This chain uses TRBV3-1 with TRBJ2-5; 8 nucleotides match TRBD2. In germline, CDR1 is LGHDT, CDR2 YNNKEL (reference sequence). The CDR3 loop spans 14 amino acids. V dropped 2 bases and J dropped 5; count of bases not matched to a gene: 4.

This clonotype was observed a handful of times. The chain links TRBV5-5 to TRBJ2-1, with D tentatively TRBD1 or TRBD2 (6 bases each). Germline values: CDR1 SGHKS, CDR2 YYEKEE (reference sequence). The CDR3 sequence is 17 residues long. The germline V and J ends were trimmed by 3 bases and 0 bases, with 16 bases remaining between them. This chain's CDR3 is CASSSLRGPSSYNEQFF. CDR3 bases: TGTGCCAGCAGCTCCCTCCGGGGGCCCTCCTCCTACAATGAGCAGTTCTTC.

Comments on this clonotype: Relative to the germline gene, one junction end is altered; a read error may explain this. The chain is built from TRBV7-2 and TRBJ2-1; maybe TRBD2 (6 bases). This CDR3 is 14 amino acids long. Germline values: CDR1 SGHTA, CDR2 FQGNSA. Here the CDR3 reads CDSSSHSSVNEQFF. The DNA for the CDR3 is TGTGACAGCAGCTCTCATTCTAGCGTCAATGAGCAGTTCTTC.

Of note for this clonotype: Being one base from a much bigger clone, this may be a read error. CDR3 region: CTSSRDFVGGNTIYF. The CDR3, as DNA: TGCACCAGCAGCCGTGATTTCGTGGGAGGAAACACCATATATTTT. V is TRBV4-3 and J is TRBJ1-3; D remains unclear. The CDR3 length is 15 residues. Per the germline V gene, CDR1 is LGHNA and CDR2 is YSLEER.

This clonotype was observed at least ten times. The chain links TRBV29-1 to TRBJ2-7; unclear D gene. CDR3 length: 13 amino acids. Germline loops: CDR1 SQVTM, CDR2 ANQGSEA. V lost 7 bases to trimming and J lost 7 bases, with 20 bases between them. The DNA for the CDR3 is TGCAGCGCCATAACCCGGGCTGGAAGAGAGCAGTACTTC. It is translated as CSAITRAGREQYF.

This clonotype has ten or more counts. J is TRBJ2-5 and V is TRBV5-1, with a tentative D call TRBD1 (6 bases). The V gene's germline CDR1 is SGHRS and CDR2 YFSETQ. The CDR3 loop spans 15 amino acids. Between the trimmed V and J ends, which lost 8 bases and 4 bases, there was a span of 21 bases. The CDR3 loop is CASRIGQPGTETQYF. CDR3 nucleotide sequence: TGCGCCAGTCGGATTGGACAGCCGGGGACAGAGACCCAGTACTTC.

This clonotype has at least ten counts. The chain couples TRBV29-1 to TRBJ2-3, with 7 bases matching TRBD1. The trim removed 5 bases at V and 2 bases at J, leaving 7 bases unmatched. The CDR3 loop spans 14 amino acids. The germline CDR1 and CDR2 sequences are SQVTM and ANQGSEA. CDR3 coding DNA: TGCAGCGTTTTCGGGACAGAAAACACAGATACGCAGTATTTT. Its protein product is CSVFGTENTDTQYF.

This clonotype was picked up a small number of times. The genes are TRBV4-3 and TRBJ1-2; 7 nucleotides align to TRBD1. From germline, CDR1 is LGHNA and CDR2 YSLEER. This CDR3 is built from 16 residues. The ends lost 3 bases at V and 7 bases at J; junction bases unmatched: 14. CDR3 bases: TGCGCCAGCAGCCAGGATTCAACAGGGGCTATAATTGGCTACACCTTC. Encoded protein: CASSQDSTGAIIGYTF.

This clonotype has a count of ten or more. The rearrangement links TRBV5-6 to TRBJ1-6; D ambiguous. The V end lost 5 bases, the J end lost 6 bases, and 12 bases lay between the germline ends. Germline-derived CDR1 and CDR2 are SGHDT and YYEEEE. This CDR3 contains 14 residues. The CDR3 spells CASSRWVLNSPLHF. The CDR3 nucleotides are TGTGCCAGCAGTCGCTGGGTACTTAATTCACCCCTCCACTTT.

The V gene is TRBV15, the J gene TRBJ2-3; D call uncertain. The V gene's germline CDR1 is LNHNV and CDR2 YYDKDF (reference sequence). Trimming stripped 0 bases from V and 4 bases from J, with 8 bases between. This CDR3 contains 14 residues. As DNA, the CDR3 is TGTGCCACCAGCAGAGAAGGGTTCGCAGATACGCAGTATTTT. This gives the protein CATSREGFADTQYF.

This clonotype occurred a few times. V usage is TRBV5-1 and J usage is TRBJ2-5; 14 nucleotides align to TRBD2. Germline V gene data show CDR1 as SGHRS and CDR2 as YFSETQ. V was clipped by 5 bases and J by 5 bases; unmatched bases: 5. The CDR3 contains 15 residues. In DNA form, the CDR3 reads TGCGCCAGCAGATTCGGACTAGCGGGGGGTGAGACCCAGTACTTC. Encoded protein: CASRFGLAGGETQYF.

A few counts support this clonotype. The gene calls are TRBV6-2 or TRBV6-3 and TRBJ2-3; 8 bases map to TRBD2. The trim removed 4 bases at V and 2 bases at J, leaving 8 bases unmatched. The germline V gene encodes CDR1 MNHEY and CDR2 SVGEGT. The CDR3 spans 16 residues. The CDR3 protein is CASSSRGAGHTDTQYF. In DNA form, the CDR3 reads TGTGCCAGCAGTTCGCGGGGGGCTGGGCACACAGATACGCAGTATTTT.

In its sample, this clonotype was seen a few times. J is TRBJ1-5 and V is TRBV6-5; TRBD1 matches at 7 bases. V was pared by 6 bases and J by 2 bases, with 7 bases of the junction left unmatched. CDR1 and CDR2 (germline): MNHEY, SVGAGI. This CDR3 has 15 amino acids. The CDR3 region has the DNA TGTGCCAGCAGAGACAGGGCTGGGGGCAATCAGCCCCAGCATTTT. This sequence encodes CASRDRAGGNQPQHF.

This clonotype was seen only a few times. The chain has TRBV20-1 and TRBJ1-2, with a possible D match to TRBD1 (5 bases). Germline-derived CDR1 and CDR2 are DFQATT and SNEGSKA (reference sequence). The germline V and J ends were trimmed by 6 bases and 2 bases, with 16 bases remaining between them. The CDR3 contains 14 residues. For the CDR3, the DNA is TGCAGTGCCGGTGGGGGGGACTCAAACTATGGCTACACCTTC. It yields the protein CSAGGGDSNYGYTF.

This sequence joins TRBV3-1 and TRBJ2-7; D ambiguous. Germline V gene lookup returns CDR1 LGHDT and CDR2 YNNKEL (reference sequence). The CDR3 consists of 11 residues. Trimming cost V 0 bases and J 9 bases, with 6 bases left between them. CDR3 in amino acids: CASSQETVQYF. CDR3 in DNA: TGTGCCAGCAGCCAAGAGACGGTGCAGTACTTC.

The V gene is TRBV27, the J gene TRBJ1-5, with 7 bases matching TRBD1. V was pared by 7 bases and J by 2 bases, with 8 bases of the junction left unmatched. Germline CDR1 reads MNHEY; CDR2 reads SMNVEV (reference sequence). The length of the CDR3 is 15 residues. CDR3 nucleotides: TGTGCCAGCATGAAGGGGGCTTACGGCAATCAGCCCCAGCATTTT. This encodes CASMKGAYGNQPQHF.

There are a few counts of this clonotype. The CDR3 coding sequence is TGTGCCAGCAGCTTCGAACAGGGACATGAAAAACTGTTTTTT. Translated: CASSFEQGHEKLFF. The chain couples TRBV7-8 to TRBJ1-4, with D perhaps TRBD1 (6 bases). This CDR3 is built from 14 residues. Germline V lookup: CDR1 SGHVS, CDR2 FQNEAQ. The V end was cut by 3 bases, the J end by 6 bases, with 11 bases between.

Many counts were recorded for this clonotype. CDR3 DNA sequence: TGTGCCAGCAGTACCCGGGACAGCGGTAACTATGGCTACACCTTC. It encodes CASSTRDSGNYGYTF. The chain links TRBV28 to TRBJ1-2; 7 bases fit TRBD1. The CDR3 sequence is 15 residues long. In germline, CDR1 is MDHEN, CDR2 SYDVKM. The V segment lost 5 bases and the J segment 1 base; nucleotides outside the gene matches: 7.

In this sample, this clonotype turned up a few times. The CDR3 reads CASSPETAVAEAFF. The CDR3 nucleotides are TGTGCCAGCAGCCCCGAGACGGCTGTGGCTGAAGCTTTCTTT. This chain joins TRBV7-6 and TRBJ1-1; no reliable D call. Germline CDR1 and CDR2: SGHVS and FNYEAQ. The CDR3 is 14 amino acids. Trimming pared 5 bases from V and 6 bases from J, leaving 16 bases between.

There are a few counts of this clonotype. The V and J genes are TRBV20-1 and TRBJ2-3; D gene uncertain. V lost 6 bases to trimming and J lost 2 bases, with 6 bases between them. The CDR3 covers 11 residues. Looked up from germline, CDR1 is DFQATT and CDR2 is SNEGSKA (reference sequence). The CDR3 nucleotides read TGCAGTGCGCAAAACACAGATACGCAGTATTTT. It translates to CSAQNTDTQYF.

This clonotype was detected many times. This chain joins TRBV11-1 and TRBJ2-7; maybe TRBD1 (5 bases). The CDR3 spans 15 residues. The germline gives CDR1 SGHAT, CDR2 FQDESV (reference sequence). The ends were cut back, 2 bases at V and 5 bases at J, with 16 bases in the middle. The DNA of the CDR3 is TGTGCCAGCAGCTTATATCAGGGCACCTACGACGAGCAGTACTTC. Encoded protein: CASSLYQGTYDEQYF.

This clonotype was detected ten times or more. The V gene is TRBV6-2 or TRBV6-3, the J gene TRBJ1-1; D uncertain. Germline V lookup: CDR1 MNHEY, CDR2 SVGEGT. CDR3 size: 13 residues. Deletions cut 6 bases from V and 4 bases from J, with 12 bases between. DNA for the CDR3: TGTGCCAGCAGGCTTATGGAGGCCACTGAAGCTTTCTTT. This encodes CASRLMEATEAFF.

V is TRBV11-1 and J is TRBJ2-3; D gene unclear. This CDR3 is built from 15 residues. Per germline, CDR1 SGHAT and CDR2 FQDESV (reference sequence). V was cut by 4 bases and J by 4 bases, with 15 bases left in between. CDR3 loop: CASSSLEGNADTQYF. CDR3 sequence (DNA): TGTGCCAGCAGCTCACTTGAAGGTAACGCAGATACGCAGTATTTT.